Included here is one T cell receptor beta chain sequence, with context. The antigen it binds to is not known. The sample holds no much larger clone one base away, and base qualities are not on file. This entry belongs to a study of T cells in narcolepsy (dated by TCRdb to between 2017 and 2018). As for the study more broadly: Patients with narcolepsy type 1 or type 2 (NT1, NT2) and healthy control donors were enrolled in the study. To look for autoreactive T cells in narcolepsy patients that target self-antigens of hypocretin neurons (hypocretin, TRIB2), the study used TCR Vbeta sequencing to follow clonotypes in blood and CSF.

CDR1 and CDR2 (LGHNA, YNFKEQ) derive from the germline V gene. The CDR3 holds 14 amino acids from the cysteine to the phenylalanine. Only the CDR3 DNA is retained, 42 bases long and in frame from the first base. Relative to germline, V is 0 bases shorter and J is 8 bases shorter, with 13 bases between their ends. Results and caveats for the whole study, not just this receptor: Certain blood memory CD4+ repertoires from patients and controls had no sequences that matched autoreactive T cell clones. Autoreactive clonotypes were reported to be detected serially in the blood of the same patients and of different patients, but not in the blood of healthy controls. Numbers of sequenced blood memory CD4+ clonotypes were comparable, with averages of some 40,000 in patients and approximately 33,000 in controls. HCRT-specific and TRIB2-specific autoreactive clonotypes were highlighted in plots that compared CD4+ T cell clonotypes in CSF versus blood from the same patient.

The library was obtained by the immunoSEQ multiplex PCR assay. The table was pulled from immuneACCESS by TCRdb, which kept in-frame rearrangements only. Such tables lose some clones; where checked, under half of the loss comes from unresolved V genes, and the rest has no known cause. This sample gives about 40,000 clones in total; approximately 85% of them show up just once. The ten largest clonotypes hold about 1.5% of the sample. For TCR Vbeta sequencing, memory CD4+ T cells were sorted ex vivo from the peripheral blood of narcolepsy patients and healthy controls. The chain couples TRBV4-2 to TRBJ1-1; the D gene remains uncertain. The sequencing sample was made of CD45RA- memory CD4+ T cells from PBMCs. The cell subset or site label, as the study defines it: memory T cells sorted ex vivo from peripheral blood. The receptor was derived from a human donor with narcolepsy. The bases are TGTGCCAGCAGCCAAGATCAAGGGAGGCGAGAAGCTTTCTTT. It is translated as CASSQDQGRREAFF.